Sequencing of this T cell receptor (beta chain) was carried out in a study of blood T cell repertoires in COVID-19. Study overall: Collection of acute and convalescent COVID-19 samples took place in the United States, Italy and Spain. PBMCs, B-cell-depleted T cells, or T cells were the source of the cDNA or gDNA that made up the material.

In the authors' workflow: Scientists estimated how many nucleated cells there were by amplifying reference gene primers. Using immunoSEQ multiplex PCR, the repertoire was profiled, and TCRdb retains in-frame clones only, with some absent. V and J calls plus clone size are reproduced from that table; the DNA served to infer D and trimming. The data contain about 180,000 clones, 89% of them singletons. The germline V gene has CDR1 MNHEY and CDR2 SMNVEV (reference sequence). The CDR3 spans 14 residues. Trimming stripped 1 base from V and 0 bases from J, with 6 bases between. This chain connects TRBV27 to TRBJ1-1; D gene uncertain. Sequenced sample: peripheral blood. The source of this sequence is a man aged 18 to 29 who had recovered from COVID-19. The CDR3 region has the DNA TGTGCCAGCAGTTTATACGGAGTGAACACTGAAGCTTTCTTT. Translated, it gives CASSLYGVNTEAFF.